This T cell receptor (beta chain) was documented in a study of OX40 agonist ivuxolimab in advanced cancers. The assay was immunoSEQ multiplex PCR, and TCRdb's table has in-frame clones only and misses some. Among about 64,000 clones listed, roughly 80% were seen once. With V trimmed by 0 bases and J by 7 bases, 6 bases remained unmatched. The CDR3 length is 16 residues. CDR1 and CDR2 (germline): LGHNA, YSLEER. The source is an adult with an advanced solid tumor such as melanoma, head and neck, liver or kidney cancer. The chain carries TRBV4-3 and TRBJ2-1; 10 bases align to TRBD2. The source was CD4+ or CD8+ T cells sorted from blood, collected in a trial of the OX40 agonist ivuxolimab. For the CDR3, the DNA is TGCGCCAGCAGCCAAGATCTAGCGGGAGTTGTGAATGAGCAGTTCTTC. It is translated as CASSQDLAGVVNEQFF.